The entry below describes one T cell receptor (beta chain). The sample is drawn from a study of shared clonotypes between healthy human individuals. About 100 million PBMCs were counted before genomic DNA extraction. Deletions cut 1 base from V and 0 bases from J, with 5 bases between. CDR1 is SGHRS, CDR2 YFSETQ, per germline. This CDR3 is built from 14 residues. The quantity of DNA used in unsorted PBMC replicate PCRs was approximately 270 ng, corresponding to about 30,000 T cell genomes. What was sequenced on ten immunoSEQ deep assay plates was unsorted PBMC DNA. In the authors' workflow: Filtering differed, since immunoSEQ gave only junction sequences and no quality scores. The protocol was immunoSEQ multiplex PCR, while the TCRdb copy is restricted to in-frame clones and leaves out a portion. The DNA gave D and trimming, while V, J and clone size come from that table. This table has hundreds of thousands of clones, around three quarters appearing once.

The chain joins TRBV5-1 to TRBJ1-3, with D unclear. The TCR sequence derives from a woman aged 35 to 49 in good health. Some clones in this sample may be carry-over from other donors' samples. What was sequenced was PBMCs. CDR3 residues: CASSLFYSGNTIYF. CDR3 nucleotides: TGCGCCAGCAGCTTGTTTTACTCTGGAAACACCATATATTTT.